This TCR beta chain was found in a study of blood T cell repertoires in COVID-19 (dated by TCRdb to about 2020). A note on the overall study: Samples covering the acute and convalescent phases of COVID-19 were provided by collaborators in the United States, Italy and Spain. The prospective study material was composed of cDNA or gDNA derived from T cells, B-cell-depleted T cells, or PBMCs. Deeply sampled blood TCRbeta repertoires from subjects exposed to, actively infected with, or recovered from COVID-19 were included in the dataset. The repertoires were released in a freely available public database intended as a resource for research on the immune response to SARS-CoV-2. Samples were obtained from the ongoing ImmuneRACE study (first 160 participants) and from 1,000 to 1,500 subjects provided by 6 global collaborators. Sample metadata almost always included a de-identified subject ID, COVID-19 status, age in years and sex. Where available, HLA class I and class II types were obtained from metadata supplied by the sample provider rather than from assay-based typing. Results the study describes overall, beyond this receptor: The quantity of clinical and demographic metadata differed by source and by participant and was supplied without curation.

Collaborating institutions collected whole blood in K2EDTA tubes following their own protocols. Collaborator samples were shipped for TCRbeta analysis as frozen whole blood, isolated PBMCs, or DNA extracted from either sample type. Concerning this clone itself: Its antigen is unknown. Base qualities are not provided; no much larger clone lies one nucleotide away.

Per the germline V gene, LGHNA is the CDR1 and YNFKEQ is the CDR2. The CDR3, from cysteine to phenylalanine, totals 19 residues. The CDR3 DNA has 57 bases and is translated from base 1. Trimming accounts for 0 bases at V and 0 bases at J, while the number of junction bases matched to no gene is 10. TCRbeta CDR3 regions were amplified from genomic DNA using the immunoSEQ Assay, a bias-controlled multiplex PCR. The paper's data handling went like this. The number of nucleated cells in each sample was estimated from the amplification of reference gene primers within the assay. To quantify the absolute abundance of each unique TCRbeta CDR3 rearrangement, sequence reads were collapsed and filtered. For each sample, productive Simpson clonality was calculated as the square root of Simpson's diversity index over productive rearrangements. TCRdb limited this immuneACCESS table to in-frame rearrangements with V and J called. A share of clones is missing; checked studies link under half to unresolved V genes, and the rest is unexplained. Clone size and the V and J calls come from that table; the DNA yielded D and trimming. The sample records under 40,000 clones, 93% of which are singletons. Of the sample, 5.2% is held by the ten largest clones.

This receptor was identified in a human donor in a cohort sampled during active COVID-19. The source material was peripheral blood. The rearrangement combines TRBV4-2 with TRBJ2-3, with 9 central nucleotides matching TRBD2. DNA sequence: TGTGCCAGCAGCCAAGATCAGCGGGGGGTCGGCTTAAGCACAGATACGCAGTATTTT. Its translation reads: CASSQDQRGVGLSTDTQYF.